This entry concerns a single T cell receptor (beta chain). The target of this receptor is not known. Nothing much larger sits one base from this clone, and base qualities are not available. The data were taken from a study of OX40 agonist ivuxolimab in advanced cancers. With regard to the full study: Ivuxolimab was a fully human IgG2 agonistic monoclonal antibody targeting the costimulatory receptor OX40 (CD134). Intravenous ivuxolimab was administered to patients every 2 weeks at six dose levels: 0.01, 0.1, 0.3, 1.5, 3 and 10 mg/kg. Of the approximately 54 dose-escalation patients, hepatocellular carcinoma was present in roughly 19, melanoma in around 15, renal cell carcinoma in 9 and head and neck cancer in 9. In the dose-escalation cohort, around 80% of patients were male, and the mean age was approximately 60 years with a range of roughly 20 to 85. Prior anti-PD-1, anti-PD-L1 or anti-CTLA-4 therapy was permitted, and less than 45% of dose-escalation patients had received checkpoint inhibitors. Partial responses occurred in three dose-escalation patients, of whom one had hepatocellular carcinoma and two had cutaneous melanoma. The purpose of peripheral TCRbeta sequencing was to test whether ivuxolimab changed TCR sequence diversity and led to clonal T-cell expansion. The paper describes the monotherapy dose-escalation part (N ≈ 52 patients) of the phase I trial of ivuxolimab.

From the cysteine through the phenylalanine, the CDR3 covers 15 amino acids. Of the read, only the CDR3 DNA is kept; its 45 bases are in frame from base 1. Trimmed from V: 7 bases; trimmed from J: 4 bases; junction bases lacking a gene match: 5. Based on the germline V gene, the CDR1 and CDR2 sequences are MDHEN and SYDVKM. Broad study findings and their caveats: Low levels of normalized T-cell clonal expansion were also seen in some patients who did not respond. The antigen specificity of the clonally expanded peripheral T cells was not determined. In the 0.1-3.0 mg/kg groups, partial responders had among the lowest normalized peripheral clonal expansion, particularly in CD8+ T cells. At doses of 0.1 to 3.0 mg/kg, clonal expansion of both CD4+ and CD8+ blood T cells was observed from baseline to week 6. On average, CD8+ T cells showed more expanded clones than CD4+ T cells after ivuxolimab.

The trial excluded patients who had a history of autoimmune disease or who were on systemic immunosuppression. Peripheral blood for TCR sequencing was drawn from every dose cohort at baseline, at cycle 4 day 1 and at cycle 7 day 1. Samples were obtained from an open-label, multicenter, first-in-human phase I dose-escalation trial of ivuxolimab. Adults with locally advanced or metastatic melanoma, renal cell, hepatocellular, or head and neck squamous cell carcinoma were enrolled in the trial. CD4+ and CD8+ T cells were sorted separately from peripheral blood before TCR sequencing. To sequence the TCRbeta CDR3 region, genomic DNA was isolated from the sorted cells. TCRbeta CDR3 regions were sequenced using the immunoSEQ Assay. TCRdb retrieved this table from immuneACCESS and kept in-frame rearrangements only. Not all clones are present; in checked studies, unresolved V genes account for under half, and no reason is known for the remainder. Across this sample there are about 73,000 clones, with around 90% seen only once. Under 10% of the sample is held by the ten biggest clonotypes.

The sequences come from CD4+ or CD8+ T cells sorted from blood, collected in a trial of the OX40 agonist ivuxolimab. The rearrangement combines TRBV28 with TRBJ1-3; a stretch of 12 junction bases matches TRBD1. The sequence was collected from an adult with an advanced solid tumor such as melanoma, head and neck, liver or kidney cancer. The bases read TGTGCCAGCAAGCCGGGACAGGGGGCCGGAAACACCATATATTTT. Its translation is CASKPGQGAGNTIYF.